This TCR beta chain was identified during a study of T cell responses to AZD1222 COVID-19 vaccine. V lost 4 bases, J lost 6 bases, and 23 bases lay in between. In germline, CDR1 is SGDLS, CDR2 YYNGEE. This CDR3 region has 16 residues. Study-level results: Regions 160-218 and 743-854 held dominance among vaccine-associated CD4 TCRs, which spanned spike.

Using immunoSEQ multiplex PCR, the repertoire was profiled, and TCRdb retains in-frame clones only, with some absent. The data show 70,000 or so clones, more than 75% seen once. This clone has only one observation. Its cognate antigen is unknown. Specimen: peripheral blood, collected on day 0 of AZD1222 vaccination. This receptor was taken from an adult in good health. V usage is TRBV9 and J usage is TRBJ2-7; D perhaps matches TRBD2 (6 bases). The CDR3 DNA reads as TGTGCCAGCAGCCCCGGTGGAGGGCCTGCGGCTGGCGAGCAGTACTTC. Translation gives CASSPGGGPAAGEQYF.